Following are 12 T cell receptor beta chains from one sample sequenced in a study of blood T cell repertoires in COVID-19. Data came from immunoSEQ multiplex PCR; TCRdb stores just in-frame clones and leaves some out. The profile shows roughly 260,000 clones, 88% of them singletons. The sequenced sample was peripheral blood. These receptors were obtained from a man aged 55 to 70 who had recovered from COVID-19.

This chain connects TRBV7-2 to TRBJ2-7; the match to TRBD2 covers 7 bases. CDR1 and CDR2 (germline): SGHTA, FQGNSA. The CDR3 is 14 residues long. J gave up 4 bases and V 5 bases, and 8 bases lay outside the gene matches. The DNA of the CDR3 is TGTGCCAGCAGCCACCGTTGGGGGGGATACGAGCAGTACTTC. It yields the protein CASSHRWGGYEQYF.

The CDR3 sequence is CASSIGRTEAFF. The CDR3 nucleotides are TGCGCCAGCAGCATCGGGAGGACTGAAGCTTTCTTT. The V call is TRBV5-1, the J call TRBJ1-1; D not certain. CDR1 and CDR2 (germline): SGHRS, YFSETQ. The CDR3 length is 12 residues. The V end was cut by 4 bases, the J end by 5 bases, with 9 bases between.

As DNA, the CDR3 is TGCAGCGTTAGGGACAGGGGTTCCGGAAACACCATATATTTT. As protein: CSVRDRGSGNTIYF. The V gene is TRBV29-1, the J gene TRBJ1-3; 10 bases fit TRBD1. V lost 5 bases and J lost 4; bases outside the gene matches: 5. This CDR3 comprises 14 residues. The germline gives CDR1 SQVTM, CDR2 ANQGSEA. The whole variable domain, remainder taken from reference TRBV29-1 and TRBJ1-3, is SAVISQKPSRDICQRGTSLTIQCQVDSQVTMMFWYRQQPGQSLTLIATANQGSEATYESGFVIDKFPISRPNLTFSTLTVSNMSPEDSSIYLCSVRDRGSGNTIYFGEGSWLTVV.

The rearrangement links TRBV2 to TRBJ1-5; 10 bases map to TRBD1. Germline CDR1 SNHLY, CDR2 FYNNEI. The CDR3 length is 15 residues. Unmatched junction bases numbered 7, after V lost 4 bases and J lost 7 bases. The CDR3 loop reads CASSGGQGMRQPQHF. In DNA form, the CDR3 reads TGTGCCAGCAGTGGGGGACAGGGGATGCGGCAGCCCCAGCATTTT.

This chain links TRBV3-1 (or the pseudogene TRBV3-2) with TRBJ2-5, with 8 bases matching TRBD2. The CDR3 contains 15 residues. CDR1 is LGHDT, CDR2 YNNKEL, per germline (reference sequence). The V and J ends lost 2 bases and 2 bases, in that order; junction bases with no gene match: 4. Written as DNA, the CDR3 is TGTGCCAGCAGCCAATTCCGGGGGGGACAAGAGACCCAGTACTTC. Translating it yields CASSQFRGGQETQYF.

This sequence joins TRBV19 and TRBJ2-4; 9 nucleotides agree with TRBD1. Germline trimming cut 3 bases from V and 6 bases from J; bases unmatched to any gene: 12. Germline V gene lookup returns CDR1 LNHDA and CDR2 SQIVND (reference sequence). There are 17 residues in the CDR3. Here the CDR3 reads CASSIPGAPTGGNIQYF. CDR3 nucleotide sequence: TGTGCCAGTAGTATCCCCGGCGCCCCGACAGGGGGAAACATTCAGTACTTC.

The rearrangement joins TRBV5-5 to TRBJ1-6; a weak D match, TRBD1 (5 bases). CDR3 length: 15 amino acids. Trimming shortened V by 0 bases and J by 7 bases, and 11 bases separated the two germline ends. Germline-derived CDR1 and CDR2 are SGHKS and YYEKEE (reference sequence). CDR3 residues: CASSLASGPNSPLHF. The CDR3 nucleotides are TGTGCCAGCAGCTTGGCGTCAGGGCCGAATTCACCCCTCCACTTT. Looking up the rest from reference TRBV5-5 and TRBJ1-6 gives the full variable domain: DAGVTQSPTHLIKTRGQQVTLRCSPISGHKSVSWYQQVLGQGPQFIFQYYEKEERGRGNFPDRFSARQFPNYSSELNVNALLLGDSALYLCASSLASGPNSPLHFGNGTRLTVT.

The chain is built from TRBV5-6 and TRBJ1-2, with 11 bases identical to TRBD1. CDR1 SGHDT and CDR2 YYEEEE come from the germline V gene. This CDR3 comprises 14 residues. Germline trimming cut 4 bases from V and 7 bases from J; bases unmatched to any gene: 6. The CDR3 protein is CASSRGQGAGGYTF. CDR3 DNA sequence: TGTGCCAGCAGCCGCGGACAGGGGGCGGGTGGCTACACCTTC.

The gene calls are TRBV14 and TRBJ2-7; 9 positions agree with TRBD1. The CDR3 contains 15 residues. CDR1 and CDR2 from the germline V gene are SGHDN and FVKESK. Trimming at V came to 0 bases and at J to 3 bases, leaving 3 bases not matched to a gene. DNA of the CDR3: TGTGCCAGCAGCCAAGATATGGGACAGGGCTACGAGCAGTACTTC. Amino acids: CASSQDMGQGYEQYF.

The chain recombines TRBV5-1 with TRBJ2-1; TRBD2 might be the D (6 bases). The CDR3 has 14 residues. The germline V gene encodes CDR1 SGHRS and CDR2 YFSETQ. V was trimmed by 4 bases and J by 9 bases, leaving 17 bases between them. CDR3 region: CASSLRETDSEQFF. The CDR3 nucleotides read TGCGCCAGCAGCCTCCGGGAGACAGATAGTGAGCAGTTCTTC.

This sequence joins TRBV7-3 and TRBJ2-2, with TRBD1 matching 8 bases. The CDR3 sequence is 17 residues long. With 5 bases clipped from V and 4 bases from J, the junction kept 12 bases outside the gene matches. Germline V gene lookup returns CDR1 SGHTA and CDR2 FQGTGA. The CDR3 DNA reads as TGTGCCAGCAGCGATTCGGGGACAGGATCAATCACCGGGGAGCTGTTTTTT. Translation gives CASSDSGTGSITGELFF. Full variable domain (remainder filled in from reference TRBV7-3 and TRBJ2-2): GAGVSQTPSNKVTEKGKYVELRCDPISGHTALYWYRQSLGQGPEFLIYFQGTGAADDSGLPNDRFFAVRPEGSVSTLKIQRTERGDSAVYLCASSDSGTGSITGELFFGEGSRLTVL.

Points on this clone: The same CDR3 arises from other DNA sequences in this sample as well. The V call is TRBV29-1, the J call TRBJ2-7, with no clear D. V was cut by 7 bases and J by 5 bases, with 12 bases left in between. CDR3 length equals 11 residues. CDR1 SQVTM and CDR2 ANQGSEA come from the germline V gene. CDR3 in amino acids: CSAQIVNEQYF. In nucleotides, the CDR3 is TGCAGCGCCCAAATAGTGAACGAGCAGTACTTC.